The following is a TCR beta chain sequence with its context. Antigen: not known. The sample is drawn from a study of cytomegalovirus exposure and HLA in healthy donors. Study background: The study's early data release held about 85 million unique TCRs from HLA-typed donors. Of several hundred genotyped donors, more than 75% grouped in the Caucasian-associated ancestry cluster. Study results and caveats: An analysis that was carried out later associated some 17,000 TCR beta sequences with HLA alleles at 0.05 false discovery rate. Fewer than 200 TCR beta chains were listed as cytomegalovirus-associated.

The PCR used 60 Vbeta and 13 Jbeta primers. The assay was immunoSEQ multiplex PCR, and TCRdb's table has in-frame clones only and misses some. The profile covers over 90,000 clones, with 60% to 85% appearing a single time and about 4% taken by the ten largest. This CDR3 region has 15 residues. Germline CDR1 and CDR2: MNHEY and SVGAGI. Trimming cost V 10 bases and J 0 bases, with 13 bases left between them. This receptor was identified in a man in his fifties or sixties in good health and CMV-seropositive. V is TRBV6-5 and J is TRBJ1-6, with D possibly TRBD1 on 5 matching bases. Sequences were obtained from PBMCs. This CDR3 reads CAIRRDGSYNSPLHF. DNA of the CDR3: TGTGCCATCCGGAGGGACGGCTCCTATAATTCACCCCTCCACTTT.